The 5 T cell receptor beta chains below come from one sample, sequenced in a study of blood T cell repertoires in COVID-19. Only in-frame clones appear in the TCRdb table, and some are missing; sequencing was by immunoSEQ multiplex PCR. Of over 150,000 clones in the sample, 87% were seen once. The sample consisted of PBMCs or T cells enriched from blood (not recorded which). These receptors were taken from a woman in her forties or fifties who had recovered from COVID-19.

The chain uses TRBV24-1 and TRBJ2-1; D might be TRBD1 (5 bases). The ends were cut back, 9 bases at V and 2 bases at J, with 19 bases in the middle. Per germline, CDR1 KGHDR and CDR2 SFDVKD. The CDR3 spans 16 residues. The CDR3 DNA follows: TGTGCCACCCAGTCAAAGGGGCGGCGGACCTACAATGAGCAGTTCTTC. Translation gives CATQSKGRRTYNEQFF.

The genes are TRBV18 and TRBJ2-2, with 7 bases lining up with TRBD2. The J segment lost 0 bases and the V segment lost 5 bases, leaving 3 bases of the junction unmatched. Per germline, CDR1 KGHSH and CDR2 LQKENI. This CDR3 region has 15 residues. This chain's CDR3 is CASSSAGPNTGELFF. The CDR3 nucleotides are TGTGCCAGCTCATCAGCGGGACCGAACACCGGGGAGCTGTTTTTT.

CDR3 in amino acids: CASRRGTTYEQYF. In DNA, the CDR3 is TGTGCCAGCAGACGAGGGACAACGTACGAGCAGTACTTC. This sequence joins TRBV7-9 and TRBJ2-7; perhaps TRBD1 as D (6 bases). CDR3 length: 13 amino acids. Between the trimmed V and J ends, which lost 6 bases and 4 bases, there was a span of 13 bases. Germline V gene lookup returns CDR1 SEHNR and CDR2 FQNEAQ (reference sequence).

The CDR3 DNA reads TGTGCCAGCAGCCAAGCACTAGCGGGAGGTGATGATACGCAGTATTTT. Protein product: CASSQALAGGDDTQYF. The chain uses TRBV4-2 and TRBJ2-3, with 12 bases identical to TRBD2. The CDR3 spans 16 residues. Germline values: CDR1 LGHNA, CDR2 YNFKEQ. Losses at the gene ends were 1 base for V and 6 bases for J; bases not matched to a gene: 5.

This chain uses TRBV6-5 with TRBJ1-5, with D possibly matching TRBD1 (6 bases). CDR1 and CDR2 from the germline V gene are MNHEY and SVGAGI. V was shortened by 7 bases and J by 2 bases, with 15 bases between the two germline ends. The CDR3 is made up of 15 amino acids. CDR3 amino acids: CASTPDSLRNQPQHF. The CDR3 DNA follows: TGTGCCAGCACCCCGGACAGCCTTCGCAATCAGCCCCAGCATTTT.